One sample yielded the 5 T cell receptor beta chains listed below, sequenced in a study of regulatory T cells in long-lasting Graves disease. Time point denoted: newly diagnosed GD, antithyroid drugs for less than 3 months. PBMC RNA served as the TCR library source. In building TCR beta libraries, iRepertoire HTBI primers were used together with Arm-PCR of CDR3 regions. MiXCR was run by TCRdb on the multiplex PCR reads, yielding one entry per CDR3 protein. The sample has some 500,000 distinct CDR3 sequences; around an eighth are singletons. The same data also contributed to another study, on T cells in Graves' hyperthyroidism and ophthalmopathy.

The specimen comprised peripheral blood mononuclear cells (PBMCs), sampled at new diagnosis, from a patient treated with antithyroid drugs. The receptors were gathered from a man younger than 40 with Graves disease.

This clonotype came up many times. The J gene is TRBJ2-7, the V gene TRBV19, with TRBD2 identical over 16 bases. This CDR3 is 17 amino acids long. V was pared by 5 bases and J by 3 bases, with 7 bases of the junction left unmatched. The germline V gene encodes CDR1 LNHDA and CDR2 SQIVND (reference sequence). The DNA of the CDR3 is TGTGCCAGTAGTCCCCAGGGACTAGCGGGAGGGGGCTACGAGCAGTACTTC. It codes for CASSPQGLAGGGYEQYF.

This clonotype was counted at least ten times. V usage is TRBV6-2 or TRBV6-3 and J usage is TRBJ2-7, with D unclear. The germline gives CDR1 MNHEY, CDR2 SVGEGT. V lost 6 bases and J 1 base, leaving 13 bases between the germline ends. The CDR3 extends over 14 amino acids. CDR3 coding DNA: TGTGCCAGCAGCGGTGTGGGCAGGTCCTACGAGCAGTACTTC. Its translation is CASSGVGRSYEQYF.

This clonotype was recorded at least ten times. The V gene is TRBV12-3 or TRBV12-4, the J gene TRBJ1-1; D unclear. V was clipped by 6 bases and J by 5 bases, with 16 bases between them. The CDR3 spans 14 residues. The CDR3 protein is CASRAQEVRTEAFF. The CDR3 nucleotides read TGTGCCAGCAGGGCCCAGGAAGTGAGGACTGAAGCTTTCTTT.

CDR3 amino acids: CASTRAGELYGYTF. The CDR3 region has the DNA TGTGCCTCCACGAGGGCGGGAGAACTTTATGGCTACACCTTC. The chain links TRBV19 to TRBJ1-2, with D unclear. The CDR3 loop spans 14 amino acids. V was pared by 11 bases and J by 5 bases, with 21 bases between. Germline V CDR1 and CDR2: LNHDA, SQIVND (reference sequence).

The V and J genes are TRBV3-1 and TRBJ2-1; D gene uncertain. The length of the CDR3 is 13 residues. Germline V gives CDR1 LGHDT, CDR2 YNNKEL (reference sequence). The CDR3: CAARASSYNEQFF. CDR3 bases: TGTGCAGCCCGGGCGAGCTCCTACAATGAGCAGTTCTTC.